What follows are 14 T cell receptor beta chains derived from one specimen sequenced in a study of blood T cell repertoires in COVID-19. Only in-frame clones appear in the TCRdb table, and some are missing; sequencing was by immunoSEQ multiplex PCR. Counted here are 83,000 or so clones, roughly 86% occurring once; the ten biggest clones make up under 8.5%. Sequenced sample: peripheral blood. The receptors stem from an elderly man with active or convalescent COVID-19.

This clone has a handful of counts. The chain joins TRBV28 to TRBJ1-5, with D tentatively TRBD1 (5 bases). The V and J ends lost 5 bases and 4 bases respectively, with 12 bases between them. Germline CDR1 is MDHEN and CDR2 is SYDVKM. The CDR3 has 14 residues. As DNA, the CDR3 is TGTGCCAGCAGTATCGGGCGGGGGAATCAGCCCCAGCATTTT. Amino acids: CASSIGRGNQPQHF.

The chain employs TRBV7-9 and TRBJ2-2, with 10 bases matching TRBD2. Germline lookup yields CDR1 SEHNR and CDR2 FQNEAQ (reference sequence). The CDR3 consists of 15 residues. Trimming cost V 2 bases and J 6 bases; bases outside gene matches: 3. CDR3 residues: CASSLLGTSAGELFF. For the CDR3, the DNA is TGTGCCAGCAGCTTACTTGGGACTAGCGCCGGGGAGCTGTTTTTT.

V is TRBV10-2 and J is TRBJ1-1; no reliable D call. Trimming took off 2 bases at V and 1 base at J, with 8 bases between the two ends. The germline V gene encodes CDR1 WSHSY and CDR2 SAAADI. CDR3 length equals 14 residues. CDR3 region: CASSEVAENTEAFF. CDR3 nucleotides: TGCGCCAGCAGTGAGGTCGCGGAGAACACTGAAGCTTTCTTT.

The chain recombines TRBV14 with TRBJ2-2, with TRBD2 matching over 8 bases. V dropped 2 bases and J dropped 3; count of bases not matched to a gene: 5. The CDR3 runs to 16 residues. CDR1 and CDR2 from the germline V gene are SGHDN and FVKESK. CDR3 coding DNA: TGTGCCAGCAGCCAAAGAGCGGGGGCGGACACCGGGGAGCTGTTTTTT. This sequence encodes CASSQRAGADTGELFF.

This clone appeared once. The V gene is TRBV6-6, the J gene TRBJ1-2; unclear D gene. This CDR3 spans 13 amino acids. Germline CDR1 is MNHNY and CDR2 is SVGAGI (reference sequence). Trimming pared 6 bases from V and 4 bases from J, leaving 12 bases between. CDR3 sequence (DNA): TGTGCCAGCAGCCCAGACGAGGGCTATGGCTACACCTTC. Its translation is CASSPDEGYGYTF.

CDR3 coding DNA: TGTGCCAGTAGTACGCCAGGGAAGGCCTATGGCTACACCTTC. This sequence encodes CASSTPGKAYGYTF. V and J are TRBV19 and TRBJ1-2; a weak D match, TRBD1 (5 bases). The ends were cut back, 4 bases at V and 4 bases at J, with 13 bases in the middle. This CDR3 is built from 14 residues. CDR1 and CDR2 (germline): LNHDA, SQIVND (reference sequence). The whole variable domain, remainder taken from reference TRBV19 and TRBJ1-2, is DGGITQSPKYLFRKEGQNVTLSCEQNLNHDAMYWYRQDPGQGLRLIYYSQIVNDFQKGDIAEGYSVSREKKESFPLTVTSAQKNPTAFYLCASSTPGKAYGYTFGSGTRLTVV.

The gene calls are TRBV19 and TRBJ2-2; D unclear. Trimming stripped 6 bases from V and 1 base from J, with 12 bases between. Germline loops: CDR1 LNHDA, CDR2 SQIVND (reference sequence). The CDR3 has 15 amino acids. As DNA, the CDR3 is TGTGCCAGTAGCCCTAGTGCCCGGAACACCGGGGAGCTGTTTTTT. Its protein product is CASSPSARNTGELFF.

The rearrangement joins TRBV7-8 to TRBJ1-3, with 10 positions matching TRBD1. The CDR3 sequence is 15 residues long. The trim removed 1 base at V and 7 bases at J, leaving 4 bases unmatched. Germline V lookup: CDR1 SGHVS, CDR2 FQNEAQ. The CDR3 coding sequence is TGTGCCAGCAGCTTAGGGGGACAGGGGTACAACACCATATATTTT. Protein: CASSLGGQGYNTIYF.

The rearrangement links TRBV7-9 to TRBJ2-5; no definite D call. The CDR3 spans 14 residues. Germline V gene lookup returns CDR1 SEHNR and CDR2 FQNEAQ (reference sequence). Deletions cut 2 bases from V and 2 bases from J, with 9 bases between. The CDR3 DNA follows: TGTGCCAGCAGCTTATCAAACAGTCAAGAGACCCAGTACTTC. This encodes CASSLSNSQETQYF.

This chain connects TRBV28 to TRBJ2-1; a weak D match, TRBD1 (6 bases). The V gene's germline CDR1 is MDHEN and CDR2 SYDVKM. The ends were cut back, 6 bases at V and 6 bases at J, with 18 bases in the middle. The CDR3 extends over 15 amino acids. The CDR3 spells CASRSQGQLGNEQFF. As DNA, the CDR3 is TGTGCCAGCAGGTCTCAGGGGCAATTGGGCAATGAGCAGTTCTTC.

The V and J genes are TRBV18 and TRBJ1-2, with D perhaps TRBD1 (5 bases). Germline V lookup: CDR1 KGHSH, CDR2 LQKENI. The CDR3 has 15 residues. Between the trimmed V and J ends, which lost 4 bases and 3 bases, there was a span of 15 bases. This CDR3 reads CASSLNRLPDYGYTF. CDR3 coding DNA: TGTGCCAGCTCACTCAACAGGCTACCAGACTATGGCTACACCTTC.

The chain's CDR3 is CSVESLAGGYEQFF. In nucleotides, the CDR3 is TGCAGCGTTGAAAGTCTAGCGGGGGGTTATGAGCAGTTCTTC. The chain couples TRBV29-1 to TRBJ2-1; 11 positions agree with TRBD2. The CDR3 runs 14 residues. Germline V gene lookup returns CDR1 SQVTM and CDR2 ANQGSEA. V lost 2 bases, J lost 8 bases, and 5 bases stayed unmatched.

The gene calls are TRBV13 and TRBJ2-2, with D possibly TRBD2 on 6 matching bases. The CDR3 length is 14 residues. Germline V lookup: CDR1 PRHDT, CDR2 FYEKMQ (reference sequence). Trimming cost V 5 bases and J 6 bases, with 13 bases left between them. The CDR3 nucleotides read TGTGCCAGCAGCCGCGGGAAAAAGGCCGGGGAGCTGTTTTTT. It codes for CASSRGKKAGELFF.

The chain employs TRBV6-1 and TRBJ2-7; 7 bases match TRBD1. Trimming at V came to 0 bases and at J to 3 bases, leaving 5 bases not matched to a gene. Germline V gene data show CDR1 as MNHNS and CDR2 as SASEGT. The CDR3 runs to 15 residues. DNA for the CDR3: TGTGCCAGCAGTGAAGCGCTGGACAGGTTCTACGAGCAGTACGTC. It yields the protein CASSEALDRFYEQYV.